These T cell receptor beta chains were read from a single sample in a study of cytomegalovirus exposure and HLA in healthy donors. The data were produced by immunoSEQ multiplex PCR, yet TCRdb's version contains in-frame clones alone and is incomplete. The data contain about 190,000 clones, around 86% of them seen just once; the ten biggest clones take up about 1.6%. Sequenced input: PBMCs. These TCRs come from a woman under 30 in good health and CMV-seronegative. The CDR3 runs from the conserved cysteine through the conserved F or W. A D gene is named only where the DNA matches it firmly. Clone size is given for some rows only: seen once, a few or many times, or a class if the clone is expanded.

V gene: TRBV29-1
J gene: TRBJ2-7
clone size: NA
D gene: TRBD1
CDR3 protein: CSVRRDSNEQYF
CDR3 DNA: TGCAGCGTTCGCCGGGACAGCAACGAGCAGTACTTC

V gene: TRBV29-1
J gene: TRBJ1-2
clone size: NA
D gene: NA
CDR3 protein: CSVEVARGFGGYTF
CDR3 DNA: TGCAGCGTTGAGGTGGCCAGGGGCTTCGGTGGCTACACCTTC

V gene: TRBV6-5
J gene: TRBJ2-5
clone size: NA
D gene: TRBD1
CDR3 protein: CASSEGDSRETQYF
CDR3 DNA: TGTGCCAGCAGTGAAGGGGACAGCCGAGAGACCCAGTACTTC

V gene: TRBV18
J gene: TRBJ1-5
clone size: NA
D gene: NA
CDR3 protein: CASSPSGGISQPQHF
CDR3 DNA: TGTGCCAGCTCACCATCGGGGGGGATAAGTCAGCCCCAGCATTTT

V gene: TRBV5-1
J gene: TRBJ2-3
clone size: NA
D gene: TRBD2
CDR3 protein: CASSLTSADTQYF
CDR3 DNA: TGCGCCAGCAGCCTAACTAGCGCAGATACGCAGTATTTT

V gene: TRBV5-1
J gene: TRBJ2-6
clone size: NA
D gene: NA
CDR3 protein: CASSGVRGANVLTF
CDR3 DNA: TGCGCCAGTTCGGGAGTACGAGGGGCCAACGTCCTGACTTTC

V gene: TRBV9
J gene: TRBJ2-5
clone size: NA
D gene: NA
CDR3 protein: CASSVDARVETQYF
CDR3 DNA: TGTGCCAGCAGCGTAGATGCGCGCGTGGAGACCCAGTACTTC

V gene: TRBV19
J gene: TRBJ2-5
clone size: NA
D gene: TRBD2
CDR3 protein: CASSSERGSRETQYF
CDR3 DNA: TGTGCCAGTAGTAGTGAGCGGGGATCGAGAGAGACCCAGTACTTC

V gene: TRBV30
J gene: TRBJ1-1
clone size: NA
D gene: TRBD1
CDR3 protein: CAWKGNRGIEAFF
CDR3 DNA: TGTGCCTGGAAGGGAAACAGGGGGATTGAAGCTTTCTTT

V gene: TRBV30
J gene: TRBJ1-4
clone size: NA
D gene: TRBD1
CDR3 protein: CAWETGVAEKLFF
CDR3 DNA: TGTGCCTGGGAAACAGGGGTGGCTGAAAAACTGTTTTTT

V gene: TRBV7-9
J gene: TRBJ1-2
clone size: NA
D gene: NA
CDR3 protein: CASSLADSYGYTF
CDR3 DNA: TGTGCCAGCAGCTTAGCCGATTCCTACGGCTACACCTTC

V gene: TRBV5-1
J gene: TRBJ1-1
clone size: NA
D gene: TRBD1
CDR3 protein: CASRPGQGKTEAFF
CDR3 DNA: TGCGCCAGCCGACCCGGACAGGGAAAGACTGAAGCTTTCTTT

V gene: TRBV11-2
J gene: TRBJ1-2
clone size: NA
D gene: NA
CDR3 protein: CASSLPGRGYTF
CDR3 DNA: TGTGCCAGCAGCTTACCGGGGAGGGGCTACACCTTC

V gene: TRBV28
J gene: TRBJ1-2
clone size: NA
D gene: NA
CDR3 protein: CASSFSGGYGYTF
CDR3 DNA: TGTGCCAGCAGTTTTTCGGGGGGCTATGGCTACACCTTC

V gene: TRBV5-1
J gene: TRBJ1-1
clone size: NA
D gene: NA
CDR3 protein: CASSFQGGGTEAFF
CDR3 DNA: TGCGCCAGCAGCTTTCAGGGAGGTGGTACTGAAGCTTTCTTT

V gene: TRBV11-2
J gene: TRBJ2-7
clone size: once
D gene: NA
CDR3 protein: CASSRLISSSYEQYF
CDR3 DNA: TGTGCCAGCAGCCGCCTTATATCGAGCTCCTACGAGCAGTACTTC